The clone carrying this T cell receptor beta chain was counted once. Its antigen is unidentified. Germline V gene lookup returns CDR1 MGHRA and CDR2 YSYEKL. Losses at the gene ends were 4 bases for V and 4 bases for J; bases not matched to a gene: 7. This CDR3 spans 15 amino acids. The sample comes from a study of cytomegalovirus exposure and HLA in healthy donors. Points from the study as a whole: Information on immune exposure was restricted to one variable (CMV serostatus). Approximately 18,000 TCR beta sequences were associated with HLA alleles at 0.05 false discovery rate in a later analysis. The authors later linked a missense DCLRE1C variant to TCR beta V- and J-gene trimming. Later analysis revealed greater clonal expansion in HLA-associated TCR beta chains than in equally common others.

PCR primers comprised 60 Vbeta and 13 Jbeta primers. Clones were sequenced by immunoSEQ multiplex PCR, and TCRdb holds only the in-frame ones, with some missing. Of about 190,000 clones in the sample, roughly 88% were seen once. The sequencing sample was made of PBMCs. The chain is built from TRBV4-1 and TRBJ1-2; 9 bases line up with TRBD1. The sequence came from a boy aged 2-9 years in good health and CMV-seronegative. In DNA, the CDR3 is TGCGCCAGCAGCCTCAACAGGGGGCGCAGCTATGGCTACACCTTC. Encoded protein: CASSLNRGRSYGYTF.